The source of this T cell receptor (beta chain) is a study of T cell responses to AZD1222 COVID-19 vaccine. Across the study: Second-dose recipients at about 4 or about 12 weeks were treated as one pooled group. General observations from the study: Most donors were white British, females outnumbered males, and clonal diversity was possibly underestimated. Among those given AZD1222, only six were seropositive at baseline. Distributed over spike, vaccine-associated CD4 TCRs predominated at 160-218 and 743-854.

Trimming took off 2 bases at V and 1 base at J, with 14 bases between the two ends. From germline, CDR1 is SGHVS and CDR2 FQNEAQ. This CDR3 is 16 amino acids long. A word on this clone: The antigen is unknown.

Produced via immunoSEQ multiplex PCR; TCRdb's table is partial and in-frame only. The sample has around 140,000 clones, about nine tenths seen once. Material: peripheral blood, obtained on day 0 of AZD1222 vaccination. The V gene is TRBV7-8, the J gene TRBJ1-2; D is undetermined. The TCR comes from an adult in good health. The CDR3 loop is CASSLNELDDNYGYTF. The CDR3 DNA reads TGTGCCAGCAGCTTAAACGAATTGGACGATAACTATGGCTACACCTTC.